A selection of T cell receptor beta chains follows, all from one sample in a study of cytomegalovirus exposure and HLA in healthy donors. The method was immunoSEQ multiplex PCR; TCRdb's version includes in-frame clones alone and lacks a portion of them. Of over 100,000 clones detected, 80% to 85% appear once; the ten largest clones hold about 8.1%. The source material was PBMCs. The source is a woman aged 45-65 years in good health and CMV-seropositive. Each CDR3 is given with its conserved first and last residue. A D gene is named only where the DNA matches it firmly. Rows give clone size only sometimes, using once, few, many, or a class for an expanded clone.

>TRBJ2-2|.|TRBD2|TRBV28
CASSPYRAAGAATGELFF
TGTGCCAGCAGTCCCTATAGGGCAGCGGGAGCAGCCACCGGGGAGCTGTTTTTT
>TRBJ1-2|.|TRBD1|TRBV7-9
CASSSHRGAKDYGYTF
TGTGCCAGCAGCTCTCACAGGGGGGCGAAGGACTATGGCTACACCTTC
>TRBJ1-1|.|.|TRBV10-3
CAISVSGLGTEAFF
TGTGCCATCAGTGTATCGGGGTTGGGCACTGAAGCTTTCTTT
>TRBJ2-3|.|.|TRBV7-9
CSSSLPVVRLVPSTDTQYF
TGTTCCAGCAGCCTACCTGTGGTTCGGCTAGTCCCTAGCACAGATACGCAGTATTTT
>TRBJ2-7|.|TRBD2|TRBV4-2
CASSQSASGSHIYEQYF
TGTGCCAGCAGCCAATCCGCTAGCGGGAGCCATATTTACGAGCAGTACTTC
>TRBJ2-7|few|TRBD1|TRBV6-4
CASSESLGQGSEQYF
TGTGCCAGCAGCGAAAGCCTGGGACAGGGTAGCGAGCAGTACTTC
>TRBJ2-3|.|.|TRBV15
CATSTGGTDTQYF
TGTGCCACCAGCACAGGGGGCACAGATACGCAGTATTTT
>TRBJ2-3|.|.|TRBV28
CASSTTPRGGMGADTQYF
TGTGCCAGCAGTACTACCCCCCGGGGCGGGATGGGCGCAGATACGCAGTATTTT
>TRBJ1-6|.|.|TRBV4-3
CASSQDPDSSYNSPFHF
TGCGCCAGCAGCCAAGACCCGGACAGCTCCTATAATTCACCCTTCCACTTT
>TRBJ1-2|.|.|TRBV20-1
CSAYFGYGYTF
TGCAGTGCTTACTTTGGCTATGGCTACACCTTC
>TRBJ2-1|few|.|TRBV5-1
CASRQSYNEQFF
TGCGCCAGCAGACAGTCCTACAATGAGCAGTTCTTC
>TRBJ2-7|.|TRBD2|TRBV11-1
CASSLQTSVPGEQYF
TGTGCCAGCAGCCTTCAGACTAGCGTCCCCGGCGAGCAGTACTTC
>TRBJ1-2|.|TRBD1|TRBV10-3
CAIWGQGAGYGYTF
TGTGCCATCTGGGGTCAGGGGGCTGGCTATGGCTACACCTTC
>TRBJ1-2|.|TRBD1|TRBV9
CASSVAGGVYGYTF
TGTGCCAGCAGCGTAGCAGGGGGCGTCTATGGCTACACCTTC
>TRBJ2-1|.|TRBD2|TRBV28
CASSFTGRSSYNEQFF
TGTGCCAGCAGTTTTACCGGGAGGAGCTCCTACAATGAGCAGTTCTTC
>TRBJ2-2|.|.|TRBV19
CASSIEVLTGELFF
TGTGCCAGTAGTATCGAGGTTTTGACCGGGGAGCTGTTTTTT
>TRBJ2-1|.|.|TRBV6-5
CASSSLAPENYNEQFF
TGTGCCAGCAGTTCCCTAGCCCCCGAGAACTACAATGAGCAGTTCTTC
>TRBJ1-3|.|.|TRBV5-1
CASSAGSIGNTIYF
TGCGCCAGCAGCGCAGGGTCTATAGGAAACACCATATATTTT
>TRBJ1-5|.|TRBD1|TRBV28
CASIPVGTGVQPQHF
TGTGCCAGCATCCCCGTGGGGACAGGAGTGCAGCCCCAGCATTTT
>TRBJ1-2|.|TRBD1|TRBV5-4
CASSTGQDYYGYTF
TGTGCCAGCAGCACGGGACAGGATTACTATGGCTACACCTTC
>TRBJ1-5|.|.|TRBV18
CASSLVRDQPQHF
TGTGCCAGCTCACTGGTAAGAGATCAGCCCCAGCATTTT
>TRBJ1-5|.|.|TRBV15
CATSSQRAGGLLQPQHF
TGTGCCACCAGCAGCCAACGGGCGGGGGGATTGCTTCAGCCCCAGCATTTT
>TRBJ2-2|once|TRBD1|TRBV9
CASSEPGQGNTGELFF
TGTGCCAGCAGCGAACCGGGACAGGGGAACACCGGGGAGCTGTTTTTT
>TRBJ1-5|.|TRBD1|TRBV6-6
CASSRTGGIDQPQHF
TGTGCCAGCAGTCGGACAGGGGGCATAGATCAGCCCCAGCATTTT
>TRBJ1-1|.|.|TRBV29-1
CSVKAALSSPEAFF
TGCAGCGTTAAGGCCGCCTTGAGTAGCCCTGAAGCTTTCTTT
>TRBJ2-3|few|.|TRBV27
CASSFSPGEPTDTQYF
TGTGCCAGCAGTTTCTCCCCAGGGGAACCCACAGATACGCAGTATTTT
>TRBJ2-7|.|.|TRBV28
CASSSRWRYEQYF
TGTGCCAGCAGTTCCCGCTGGAGATACGAGCAGTACTTC
>TRBJ2-7|.|.|TRBV5-8
CASRDRFGYEQYF
TGTGCCAGCAGAGATAGATTCGGCTACGAGCAGTACTTC
>TRBJ1-5|few|.|TRBV7-9
CASTGGNQPQHF
TGTGCCAGCACAGGGGGCAATCAGCCCCAGCATTTT
>TRBJ1-4|.|TRBD1|TRBV4-1
CASSQEGTGGTGVEKLFF
TGCGCCAGCAGCCAAGAAGGTACCGGCGGGACAGGGGTAGAAAAACTGTTTTTT
>TRBJ2-4|once|TRBD1|TRBV6-5
CASSTGTGLLIQYF
TGTGCCAGCAGCACCGGGACAGGGCTTTTAATTCAGTACTTC
>TRBJ1-2|once|TRBD1|TRBV20-1
CSAGIQGGYTF
TGCAGTGCTGGAATACAGGGGGGCTACACCTTC
>TRBJ1-2|.|.|TRBV30
CAWSITAGGNYGYTF
TGTGCCTGGAGCATTACGGCGGGGGGCAACTATGGCTACACCTTC
>TRBJ2-2|.|.|TRBV30
CAWGQRNTGELFF
TGTGCCTGGGGACAGAGAAACACCGGGGAGCTGTTTTTT
>TRBJ2-2|.|.|TRBV9
CASSVQSGNANTGELFF
TGTGCCAGCAGCGTACAATCGGGTAACGCGAACACCGGGGAGCTGTTTTTT
>TRBJ2-7|.|TRBD2|TRBV28
CASSFGGLTYEQYF
TGTGCCAGCAGTTTCGGGGGGTTGACCTACGAGCAGTACTTC
>TRBJ2-7|.|.|TRBV19
CASSIGPTVSEQYF
TGTGCCAGTAGTATAGGCCCGACAGTCTCCGAGCAGTACTTC
>TRBJ1-2|.|.|TRBV5-4
CASTSDIEIGGYTF
TGTGCCAGCACCTCGGACATAGAAATTGGAGGCTACACCTTC
>TRBJ2-1|.|TRBD2|TRBV30
CAWRLGRAVLPNEQFF
TGTGCCTGGAGATTGGGGAGGGCAGTCCTCCCTAATGAGCAGTTCTTC
>TRBJ1-6|.|TRBD1|TRBV5-1
CASSLGTGDYNSPLHF
TGCGCCAGCAGCTTGGGCACAGGGGATTACAATTCACCCCTCCACTTT
>TRBJ2-7|.|.|TRBV7-9
CASSERQVSEQYF
TGTGCCAGCAGCGAAAGACAGGTTTCCGAGCAGTACTTC
>TRBJ2-7|.|.|TRBV2
CASSDTVEGEQYF
TGTGCCAGCAGTGATACGGTTGAGGGCGAGCAGTACTTC
>TRBJ1-4|.|TRBD1|TRBV5-1
CASSSGGAGEKLFF
TGCGCCAGCAGCTCAGGGGGCGCGGGAGAAAAACTGTTTTTT
>TRBJ1-1|few|.|TRBV11-2
CASSFLQGRTEAFF
TGTGCCAGCAGCTTCCTACAGGGTCGCACTGAAGCTTTCTTT
>TRBJ2-1|.|TRBD1|TRBV19
CASSEQGNYNEQFF
TGTGCCAGTAGTGAACAGGGGAACTACAATGAGCAGTTCTTC
>TRBJ2-1|once|TRBD1|TRBV27
CASSPYRDRSNNEQFF
TGTGCCAGCAGTCCATACCGGGACAGGAGTAACAATGAGCAGTTCTTC
>TRBJ2-5|.|TRBD1|TRBV7-3
CASSPRGTGGIETQYF
TGTGCCAGCAGCCCGAGAGGGACAGGGGGGATAGAGACCCAGTACTTC
>TRBJ1-1|few|.|TRBV7-9
CASSLVSGHSGEAFF
TGTGCCAGCAGCTTAGTAAGTGGTCATTCCGGGGAAGCTTTCTTT
>TRBJ2-1|.|TRBD2|TRBV5-1
CASSLVTLAGTNEQFF
TGCGCCAGCAGCTTGGTTACGCTAGCGGGGACCAATGAGCAGTTCTTC
>TRBJ1-2|.|.|TRBV28
CASSTGGQNYGYTF
TGTGCCAGCAGCACCGGGGGTCAGAACTATGGCTACACCTTC
>TRBJ1-1|.|.|TRBV12-5
CASGLLRTARNTEAFF
TGTGCTAGTGGTTTGCTCCGGACAGCGAGGAACACTGAAGCTTTCTTT
>TRBJ2-7|.|TRBD2|TRBV11-2
CASSFLRGASYEQYF
TGTGCCAGCAGCTTTCTGCGGGGGGCTTCCTACGAGCAGTACTTC
>TRBJ1-1|.|.|TRBV7-3
CASSLGGGTEAFF
TGTGCCAGCAGCTTAGGGGGAGGCACTGAAGCTTTCTTT
>TRBJ1-1|.|TRBD1|TRBV5-1
CASSTGTVNTEAFF
TGCGCCAGCAGCACCGGGACAGTGAACACTGAAGCTTTCTTT
>TRBJ2-7|.|TRBD2|TRBV13
CASSLGLAPSEQYF
TGTGCCAGCAGCTTGGGACTAGCGCCCTCCGAGCAGTACTTC
>TRBJ1-2|.|.|TRBV5-1
CASSLSPGSGYTF
TGCGCCAGCAGCCTGAGCCCCGGGTCTGGCTACACCTTC
>TRBJ2-7|once|.|TRBV15
CATSRTDSSYEQYF
TGTGCCACCAGCAGGACAGATTCTTCCTACGAGCAGTACTTC
>TRBJ2-7|.|.|TRBV30
CAWRAAGNSYEQYF
TGTGCCTGGAGGGCGGCGGGAAACTCCTACGAGCAGTACTTC
>TRBJ2-2|.|.|TRBV2
CASRSRARTGELFF
TGTGCCAGCAGGAGCAGGGCCCGTACCGGGGAGCTGTTTTTT